Following are 27 T cell receptor beta chains from one sample sequenced in a study of T cell repertoires in cytomegalovirus infection. One entry per CDR3 protein results from TCRdb running MiXCR on the reads. The data contain 200,000 to 300,000 distinct CDR3 sequences, roughly 9.1% of them singletons. The sequenced sample consisted of PBMCs. These receptors were obtained from a human donor in good health (CMV status not recorded). Some clones in this sample may be carry-over from other donors' samples.

The chain uses TRBV7-9 and TRBJ1-6; D uncertain. V was pared by 5 bases and J by 7 bases, with 15 bases between. Germline lookup yields CDR1 SEHNR and CDR2 FQNEAQ (reference sequence). CDR3 length equals 15 residues. The CDR3 spells CASSALGIFNSPLHF. In DNA form, the CDR3 reads TGTGCCAGCAGCGCCCTCGGGATCTTCAATTCACCCCTCCACTTT. Supplemented by reference TRBV7-9 and TRBJ1-6, the full variable domain reads DTGVSQNPRHKITKRGQNVTFRCDPISEHNRLYWYRQTLGQGPEFLTYFQNEAQLEKSRLLSDRFSAERPKGSFSTLEIQRTEQGDSAMYLCASSALGIFNSPLHFGNGTRLTVT.

In this sample, this clonotype turned up many times. This sequence joins TRBV20-1 and TRBJ2-3; D remains unclear. Between the trimmed V and J ends, which lost 6 bases and 2 bases, there was a span of 15 bases. The germline V gene encodes CDR1 DFQATT and CDR2 SNEGSKA (reference sequence). The CDR3 sequence is 14 residues long. CDR3 DNA sequence: TGCAGTGCCCCCCCCGGCGGTCCCACAGATACGCAGTATTTT. As protein: CSAPPGGPTDTQYF.

This clonotype came up a few times. V usage is TRBV5-5 and J usage is TRBJ1-5; D is ambiguous. This CDR3 contains 15 residues. Germline V lookup: CDR1 SGHKS, CDR2 YYEKEE (reference sequence). V was cut by 0 bases and J by 2 bases, with 9 bases left in between. In nucleotides, the CDR3 is TGTGCCAGCAGCTTGGTCCCCCAAGGCAATCAGCCCCAGCATTTT. It specifies CASSLVPQGNQPQHF.

This clonotype was detected many times. This chain links TRBV11-3 with TRBJ1-6; 8 nucleotides align to TRBD1. This CDR3 contains 14 residues. CDR1 is SGHNT, CDR2 YENEEA, per germline. J gave up 6 bases and V 5 bases, and 3 bases lay outside the gene matches. CDR3 in DNA: TGTGCCAGCAGCCCTGGACAGGGTAATTCACCCCTCCACTTT. Translation gives CASSPGQGNSPLHF.

This sequence joins TRBV30 and TRBJ1-5, with 8 bases fitting TRBD1. From germline, CDR1 is GTSNPN and CDR2 SVGIG (reference sequence). The CDR3 loop spans 14 amino acids. V lost 1 base, J lost 2 bases, and 1 base stayed unmatched. The CDR3 spells CAWSEQGGNQPQHF. In nucleotides, the CDR3 is TGTGCCTGGAGTGAACAGGGGGGCAATCAGCCCCAGCATTTT. The full variable domain, with the rest looked up from reference TRBV30 and TRBJ1-5, is SQTIHQWPATLVQPVGSPLSLECTVEGTSNPNLYWYRQAAGRGLQLLFYSVGIGQISSEVPQNLSASRPQDRQFILSSKKLLLSDSGFYLCAWSEQGGNQPQHFGDGTRLSIL.

This clonotype was detected many times. V gene TRBV7-2 combines with J gene TRBJ2-3; D is possibly TRBD1 or TRBD2 (5 bases each). Germline V CDR1 and CDR2: SGHTA, FQGNSA. This CDR3 region has 15 residues. The ends were cut back, 2 bases at V and 2 bases at J, with 11 bases in the middle. CDR3 region: CASSLWGGLTDTQYF. CDR3 nucleotides: TGTGCCAGCAGCTTATGGGGCGGGCTCACAGATACGCAGTATTTT.

This clonotype came up many times. In DNA, the CDR3 is TGTGCCAGCAGCCCGACGGGACATAACGTAAACATTCAGTACTTC. This codes for CASSPTGHNVNIQYF. The chain couples TRBV12-3 or TRBV12-4 to TRBJ2-4; maybe TRBD1 (6 bases). The V gene lost 6 bases and the J gene lost 6 bases, with 18 bases spanning the gap. The length of the CDR3 is 15 residues.

This clonotype showed up many times. The chain recombines TRBV4-2 with TRBJ1-1; D ambiguous. The CDR3 is made up of 13 amino acids. The germline CDR1 and CDR2 sequences are LGHNA and YNFKEQ. The V end lost 1 base, the J end lost 3 bases, and 6 bases lay between the germline ends. The DNA for the CDR3 is TGTGCCAGCAGCCAAGTTGGGGACACTGAAGCTTTCTTT. This gives the protein CASSQVGDTEAFF.

The chain carries TRBV15 and TRBJ2-5, with TRBD2 matching 8 bases. Germline CDR1 LNHNV, CDR2 YYDKDF (reference sequence). J gave up 3 bases and V 0 bases, and 0 bases lay outside the gene matches. CDR3 length equals 14 residues. The CDR3 protein is CATSRELAEETQYF. For the CDR3, the DNA is TGTGCCACCAGCAGAGAACTAGCGGAAGAGACCCAGTACTTC.

This sequence joins TRBV7-2 and TRBJ2-3, with D unresolved. The V end was cut by 3 bases, the J end by 8 bases, with 18 bases between. This CDR3 is built from 15 residues. Germline lookup yields CDR1 SGHTA and CDR2 FQGNSA. The CDR3 is CASSFEGGLSSTQYF. The CDR3 nucleotides read TGTGCCAGCAGCTTCGAAGGTGGTCTTAGCAGTACGCAGTATTTT. Looking up the rest from reference TRBV7-2 and TRBJ2-3 gives the full variable domain: GAGVSQSPSNKVTEKGKDVELRCDPISGHTALYWYRQSLGQGLEFLIYFQGNSAPDKSGLPSDRFSAERTGGSVSTLTIQRTQQEDSAVYLCASSFEGGLSSTQYFGPGTRLTVL.

CDR3 DNA: TGTGCCTGGAGAGGGACAGGGTGGAATGAAAAACTGTTTTTT. It yields the protein CAWRGTGWNEKLFF. The rearrangement joins TRBV30 to TRBJ1-4; 9 bases map to TRBD1. The junction had 4 bases not matched to a gene; V was cut back by 3 bases and J by 5 bases. In germline, CDR1 is GTSNPN, CDR2 SVGIG (reference sequence). The CDR3 consists of 14 residues.

The chain employs TRBV7-9 and TRBJ2-7, with D possibly being TRBD1 or TRBD2 (5 bases each). The CDR3 is 17 residues long. V was cut by 1 base and J by 2 bases, with 18 bases left in between. CDR1 SEHNR and CDR2 FQNEAQ come from the germline V gene (reference sequence). The CDR3 coding sequence is TGTGCCAGCAGCTTAGATGGTATCGGGACCAGTACCTACGAGCAGTACTTC. It encodes CASSLDGIGTSTYEQYF.

Ten or more counts support this clonotype. The rearrangement joins TRBV28 to TRBJ1-1, with D tentatively TRBD1 (6 bases). The CDR3 has 15 residues. Deletions cut 7 bases from V and 0 bases from J, with 15 bases between. Germline V gives CDR1 MDHEN, CDR2 SYDVKM. DNA for the CDR3: TGTGCCAGCAAAGGGGGTCAGGATATGAACACTGAAGCTTTCTTT. Translated: CASKGGQDMNTEAFF.

This clonotype was counted many times. The gene calls are TRBV7-2 and TRBJ1-5; TRBD1 aligns across 7 bases. The CDR3 is made up of 17 amino acids. J was trimmed by 9 bases and V by 1 base; bases with no gene match: 15. The V gene's germline CDR1 is SGHTA and CDR2 FQGNSA. The CDR3 nucleotides read TGTGCCAGCAGCTTAGGTTCCGGGACAGTCCCCTCAGGGCCCCAGCATTTT. This translates into CASSLGSGTVPSGPQHF.

This clonotype was counted at least ten times. The chain recombines TRBV5-1 with TRBJ2-6, with 11 bases matching TRBD2. Germline V gives CDR1 SGHRS, CDR2 YFSETQ. This CDR3 has 20 residues. J lost 0 bases, V lost 3 bases, and 11 bases had no gene match. Here the CDR3 reads CASSSESLAGGSSGANVLTF. CDR3 bases: TGCGCCAGCAGCTCGGAATCCTTAGCGGGAGGGAGCTCTGGGGCCAACGTCCTGACTTTC.

The sample holds many counts of this clonotype. This chain connects TRBV6-6 to TRBJ1-3; D is possibly TRBD1 (5 bases). The CDR3 sequence is 14 residues long. With 2 bases removed from V and 3 bases from J, the gap between germline ends came to 8 bases. Germline V CDR1 and CDR2: MNHNY, SVGAGI (reference sequence). The CDR3 sequence: CASSYGTIGNTIYF. CDR3 bases: TGTGCCAGCAGTTACGGGACGATTGGAAACACCATATATTTT.

This clonotype was observed a few times. The chain employs TRBV29-1 and TRBJ1-5; 7 positions agree with TRBD1. The germline gives CDR1 SQVTM, CDR2 ANQGSEA. The length of the CDR3 is 13 residues. Trimming removed 4 bases from V and 7 bases from J; junction bases left unmatched: 7. Here the CDR3 reads CSVGIDRVQPQHF. The CDR3, as DNA: TGCAGCGTTGGGATCGACAGGGTCCAGCCCCAGCATTTT.

This clonotype has a handful of counts. This sequence joins TRBV19 and TRBJ1-1; D not resolved. V gave up 3 bases and J gave up 7 bases, with 12 bases separating them. The CDR3 consists of 13 residues. Germline V lookup: CDR1 LNHDA, CDR2 SQIVND (reference sequence). The DNA for the CDR3 is TGTGCCAGTAGTATGGAGGCTTGGGGTGAAGCTTTCTTT. This gives the protein CASSMEAWGEAFF.

This clonotype was detected ten times or more. The chain uses TRBV6-2 or TRBV6-3 and TRBJ1-5, with D possibly TRBD1 on 5 matching bases. V was cut by 2 bases and J by 6 bases, with 14 bases left in between. The CDR3 sequence is 15 residues long. The V gene's germline CDR1 is MNHEY and CDR2 SVGEGT. CDR3: CASSYRGGFSQPQHF. CDR3 nucleotides: TGTGCCAGCAGTTACAGGGGAGGCTTTTCTCAGCCCCAGCATTTT.

The table lists this clonotype with many counts. The chain carries TRBV25-1 and TRBJ1-2, with D unclear. The V gene lost 4 bases and the J gene lost 6 bases, with 18 bases spanning the gap. This CDR3 comprises 15 residues. Germline lookup yields CDR1 MGHDK and CDR2 SYGVNS. In nucleotides, the CDR3 is TGTGCCAGCAGTGGGCAGGCCTTGGAGGTGCATGGCTACACCTTC. This encodes CASSGQALEVHGYTF.

At least ten counts were recorded for this clonotype. V usage is TRBV7-2 and J usage is TRBJ2-5, with D tentatively TRBD2 (7 bases). The CDR3 sequence is 15 residues long. Germline-derived CDR1 and CDR2 are SGHTA and FQGNSA. V lost 1 base to trimming and J lost 7 bases, with 16 bases between them. For the CDR3, the DNA is TGTGCCAGCAGCTTAGACGGGGGGCGGGGTGCGACCCAGTACTTC. It is translated as CASSLDGGRGATQYF.

This clonotype was detected many times. V gene TRBV7-2 combines with J gene TRBJ2-2; D unresolved. This CDR3 contains 13 residues. V was cut by 4 bases and J by 4 bases, with 7 bases left in between. The germline V gene encodes CDR1 SGHTA and CDR2 FQGNSA. The CDR3 bases are TGTGCCAGCAGCTCATACCTCACCGGGGAGCTGTTTTTT. Residues: CASSSYLTGELFF.

The chain is built from TRBV4-1 and TRBJ1-2; no definite D call. CDR3 length equals 16 residues. Germline lookup yields CDR1 MGHRA and CDR2 YSYEKL. The ends were cut back, 0 bases at V and 4 bases at J, with 15 bases in the middle. The CDR3 nucleotides are TGCGCCAGCAGCCAAGAAAGGGAACAGCTACTCTATGGCTACACCTTC. Translating gives CASSQEREQLLYGYTF.

This clonotype has ten or more counts. The chain joins TRBV12-5 to TRBJ1-1, with 7 nucleotides matching TRBD1. The length of the CDR3 is 17 residues. CDR1 is LGHNT, CDR2 FRNRAP, per germline. Trimming took 0 bases from V and 0 from J; bases not matched to a gene: 7. CDR3 nucleotide sequence: TGTGCTAGTGGTTTGGTACTACAGGGGAGGTTGAACACTGAAGCTTTCTTT. It is translated as CASGLVLQGRLNTEAFF.

In its sample, this clonotype was seen many times. The chain carries TRBV7-2 and TRBJ2-7; 10 bases line up with TRBD2. CDR1 is SGHTA, CDR2 FQGNSA, per germline. The CDR3 is 15 amino acids. The J segment lost 5 bases and the V segment lost 7 bases, leaving 11 bases of the junction unmatched. Written as DNA, the CDR3 is TGTGCCAGCACCCCGAGCGGGAGGGCCACCAACGAGCAGTACTTC. Its translation is CASTPSGRATNEQYF.

This clonotype occurred many times. V gene TRBV7-6 combines with J gene TRBJ2-7, with 11 bases matching TRBD2. Germline V CDR1 and CDR2: SGHVS, FNYEAQ. V gave up 5 bases and J gave up 2 bases; unmatched junction bases: 14. The CDR3 extends over 18 amino acids. The chain's CDR3 is CASSPRDPGTSGPYEQYF. As DNA, the CDR3 is TGTGCCAGCAGCCCCCGGGACCCCGGGACTAGCGGTCCCTACGAGCAGTACTTC.

This clonotype was counted between two and nine times. J is TRBJ2-7 and V is TRBV7-2; 7 bases are shared with TRBD2. Germline V gene sequence: CDR1 SGHTA, CDR2 FQGNSA. The CDR3 has 15 residues. The J segment lost 2 bases and the V segment lost 5 bases, leaving 9 bases of the junction unmatched. The DNA for the CDR3 is TGTGCCAGCAGCAGTACTAGCGCCCTTGCCTACGAGCAGTACTTC. Translation: CASSSTSALAYEQYF.